Listed here is a single TCR beta chain. Clones were read by immunoSEQ multiplex PCR, and TCRdb kept only the in-frame ones, dropping some. The sample yields fewer than 250,000 clones, around 89% seen once. Trimming took 0 bases from V and 4 from J; bases not matched to a gene: 8. Germline CDR1 reads SGHTA; CDR2 reads FQGTGA. The CDR3 runs to 16 residues. These data come from a study of blood T cell repertoires in COVID-19. The rearrangement joins TRBV7-3 to TRBJ1-2, with 7 bases matching TRBD1. This sequence originates from a man aged 50-60 years who had been exposed to COVID-19. Sequenced: PBMCs or T cells enriched from blood (not recorded which). CDR3 DNA: TGTGCCAGCAGCTTAACGGGACGACAGGGAACCTATGGCTACACCTTC. Its translation: CASSLTGRQGTYGYTF.